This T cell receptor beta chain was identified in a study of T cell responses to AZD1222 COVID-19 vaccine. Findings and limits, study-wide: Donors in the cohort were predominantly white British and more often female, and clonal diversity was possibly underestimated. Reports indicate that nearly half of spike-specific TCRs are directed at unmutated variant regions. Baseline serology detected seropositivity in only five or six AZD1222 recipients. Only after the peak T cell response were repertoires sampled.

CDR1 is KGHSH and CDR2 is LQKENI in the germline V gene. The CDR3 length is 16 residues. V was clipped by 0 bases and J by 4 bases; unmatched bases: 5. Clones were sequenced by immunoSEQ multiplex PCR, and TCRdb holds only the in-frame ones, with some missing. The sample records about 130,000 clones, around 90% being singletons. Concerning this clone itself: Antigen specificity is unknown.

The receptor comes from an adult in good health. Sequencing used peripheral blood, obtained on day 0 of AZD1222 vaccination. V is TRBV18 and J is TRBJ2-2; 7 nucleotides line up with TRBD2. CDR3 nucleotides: TGTGCCAGCTCACCACCGGGGAGGGAGATCACCGGGGAGCTGTTTTTT. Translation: CASSPPGREITGELFF.